The entry below describes one T cell receptor beta chain. Ten or more counts support this clonotype. The antigen it binds to is not known. The junction shows a germline mismatch at one end, possibly a read error. Libraries were constructed by 5' RACE. The instrument was an Illumina HiSeq 2500. A second PCR of 7 to 11 cycles was run with a J-beta primer mix and a sample-barcoded 5' primer. Each TCR beta cDNA molecule received a unique molecular identifier from a template-switch 5' adaptor carrying 12 random nucleotides. Each sample yielded at least 2.5 million CDR3-containing paired-end reads. First-strand cDNA synthesis was performed from all RNA using the Mint cDNA synthesis kit, with priming by a TRBC-specific oligonucleotide. Following uracil-DNA glycosylase treatment, a first 18-cycle PCR with universal primers M1SS and BC2_uni_R was performed on all cDNA. As for the original processing: Normalization of each sample was performed by random selection of 1 million high-quality reads, each carrying a distinct molecular identifier. Instead of being binned into consensus sequences, reads with shared molecular identifiers were discarded. MiTCR, with a Q25 quality threshold and the strictest error-elimination algorithm, was used for CDR3 identification, clonotype clustering and error correction. A nonparametric unseen species model with Euler transformation was used to estimate a lower bound on total TCR beta diversity. TCRdb cleaned the public reads at Q25 with fastp, built clones with MiXCR and kept in-frame beta chains. Identical CDR3 protein sequences are pooled into one entry, listed with their most common genes and DNA. The authors' filters were not applied to this entry. Recorded for this sample are about 2 million distinct CDR3 sequences; around half of them occurred a single time. The ten largest make up over 2% of the sample.

This sample stems from a study of blood T cells in healthy people across ages (dated by TCRdb to between 2014 and 2017). A note on the overall study: In model experiments, roughly one uniquely barcoded TCR beta cDNA molecule per two T cells was captured by template switching. Donors were grouped into four age groups: young (average roughly 15 years), middle-aged (under 40), aged (roughly 67) and long-lived (about 89). Using the same blood draw, the study looked at two additional independent replicas of 1 million unique cDNA reads for two donors, one aged 18 to 29 and the other aged 80 or older. To track age-related changes in TCR beta repertoire diversity, the study relied on deep sequencing normalized with unique cDNA molecular identifiers. To avoid experimental bias, donors of different ages were distributed randomly across sequencing lanes. Study-wide conclusions, independent of this receptor: As age increased, observed TCR beta diversity per million T cells dropped in a roughly linear way, and a significant reduction was already evident by age 40. Compared with the aged group, the long-lived group had more naive CD4+ T cells, fewer expanded clones and increased TCR diversity, a pattern suggesting age selection. Since profiling was done on bulk unsorted PBMCs, naive and antigen-experienced compartments could not be conclusively compared. Estimates of total diversity based on one million sequenced T cells were regarded as lower bounds and as underestimates. The percentage of naive T cells measured by flow cytometry correlated strongly with observed TCR beta diversity. The CMV infection status of donors was not known, potentially confounding age-related changes in expanded clonotypes.

Its CDR3 holds 14 amino acids, cysteine through phenylalanine. Kept here is only the CDR3 DNA, which spans 42 bases and is read in frame from base 1. CDR1 and CDR2 are drawn from the germline V gene: SGHRS, YFSETQ. Systemically healthy Caucasian individuals from Russia, approximately 39 in total and aged about 6 to 100 years, were included as donors. Each donor gave approximately 9.3 milliliters of peripheral blood, collected into EDTA-treated Vacutainer tubes. Ficoll-Paque density-gradient centrifugation was used to isolate PBMCs, with at least 7 million obtained per sample. Total RNA, at least 6 micrograms per sample, was extracted from PBMCs with Trizol reagent. For every donor, flow cytometry on a PBMC aliquot measured the percentage of naive CD45RAhigh/CD27high T cells.

Recombination connected TRBV5-1 to TRBJ1-2, with 9 central nucleotides matching TRBD1. Sequences were obtained from blood. The receptor was isolated from a woman in her forties in good health. The nucleotides read TGTGCCAGCAGCCCCGGGACAGGGAACTATGGCTACACCTTC. It is translated as CASSPGTGNYGYTF.